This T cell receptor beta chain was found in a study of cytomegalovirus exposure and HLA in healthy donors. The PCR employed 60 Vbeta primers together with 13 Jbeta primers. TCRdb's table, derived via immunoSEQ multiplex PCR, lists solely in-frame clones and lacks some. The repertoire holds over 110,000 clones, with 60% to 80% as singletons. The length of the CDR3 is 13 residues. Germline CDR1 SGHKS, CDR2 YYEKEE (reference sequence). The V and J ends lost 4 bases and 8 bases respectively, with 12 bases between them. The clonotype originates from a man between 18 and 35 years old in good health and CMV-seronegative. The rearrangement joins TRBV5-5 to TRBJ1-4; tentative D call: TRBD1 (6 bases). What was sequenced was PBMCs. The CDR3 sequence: CASSPSGDEKLFF. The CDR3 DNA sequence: TGTGCCAGCAGCCCCTCAGGGGACGAAAAACTGTTTTTT.